Presented here are 17 T cell receptor beta chains from one specimen sequenced in a study of cytomegalovirus exposure and HLA in healthy donors. Primers: 60 Vbeta forward and 13 Jbeta reverse. Clones were read by immunoSEQ multiplex PCR, and TCRdb kept only the in-frame ones, dropping some. The table lists more than 95,000 clones, roughly four fifths of them singletons. Sequenced material: PBMCs. The origin of the receptors is a man aged 18 to 35 in good health and CMV-seronegative.

The V gene is TRBV4-2, the J gene TRBJ1-1; D remains ambiguous. Germline CDR1 LGHNA, CDR2 YNFKEQ. CDR3 length: 15 residues. The V end was cut by 4 bases, the J end by 4 bases, with 16 bases between. CDR3 sequence reads: CASSPEGGRATEAFF. DNA for the CDR3: TGTGCCAGCAGCCCAGAGGGAGGGAGGGCCACTGAAGCTTTCTTT.

V usage is TRBV5-6 and J usage is TRBJ1-4; possible D gene TRBD1, 5 bases. Germline V gives CDR1 SGHDT, CDR2 YYEEEE. V was shortened by 3 bases and J by 3 bases, with 15 bases between the two germline ends. The CDR3 consists of 16 residues. The CDR3 nucleotides are TGTGCCAGCAGCTGGTGGGGCGTTGTGTCTAATGAAAAACTGTTTTTT. Its translation: CASSWWGVVSNEKLFF.

This clone was detected only a few times. This sequence joins TRBV20-1 and TRBJ2-2, with 9 bases that match TRBD1. Germline V gene data show CDR1 as DFQATT and CDR2 as SNEGSKA (reference sequence). The CDR3 has 11 amino acids. The CDR3 spells CGGQGNGELFF. In DNA form, the CDR3 reads TGCGGGGGACAGGGAAACGGGGAGCTGTTTTTT.

The CDR3 region is CASSGIGGAGEKLFF. The CDR3 DNA sequence: TGTGCCAGCAGCGGCATAGGGGGCGCGGGCGAAAAACTGTTTTTT. This sequence joins TRBV7-6 and TRBJ1-4; 7 bases match TRBD1. Trimming cost V 5 bases and J 8 bases; bases outside gene matches: 11. Germline V lookup: CDR1 SGHVS, CDR2 FNYEAQ. This CDR3 is 15 amino acids long.

The chain links TRBV19 to TRBJ1-4; 7 nucleotides agree with TRBD1. V dropped 8 bases and J dropped 8; count of bases not matched to a gene: 17. CDR3 length: 16 amino acids. CDR1 is LNHDA and CDR2 is SQIVND in the germline V gene (reference sequence). Here the CDR3 DNA reads TGTGCCAGTTCCGACCTCGGAGGGGGCTCGGGGGAAAAACTGTTTTTT. Amino acids: CASSDLGGGSGEKLFF.

Details on this clone: Other nucleotide sequences from this sample produce the same CDR3. The chain combines TRBV5-1 with TRBJ2-3, with D maybe TRBD2 (6 bases). With 4 bases removed from V and 0 bases from J, the gap between germline ends came to 27 bases. CDR3 length: 20 residues. The germline gives CDR1 SGHRS, CDR2 YFSETQ. CDR3 protein: CASSPNRGTRTLGSTDTQYF. The CDR3 DNA reads TGCGCCAGCAGCCCCAACCGCGGGACGAGGACTTTGGGAAGCACAGATACGCAGTATTTT.

The chain couples TRBV29-1 to TRBJ2-3; TRBD2 aligns across 7 bases. The CDR3 length is 13 residues. Looked up from germline, CDR1 is SQVTM and CDR2 is ANQGSEA. V lost 2 bases and J lost 4; bases outside the gene matches: 3. This chain's CDR3 is CSVERGRADTQYF. The DNA for the CDR3 is TGCAGCGTTGAACGAGGGAGGGCAGATACGCAGTATTTT.

The chain uses TRBV19 and TRBJ1-1; a possible D gene is TRBD1 (6 bases). The V end lost 5 bases, the J end lost 6 bases, and 13 bases lay between the germline ends. The CDR3 totals 13 residues. CDR1 and CDR2 (germline): LNHDA, SQIVND (reference sequence). Here the CDR3 DNA reads TGTGCCAGTAGTTCCCAACAGGGCTCTGAAGCTTTCTTT. Translated, it gives CASSSQQGSEAFF.

The rearrangement joins TRBV6-1 to TRBJ2-3, with a possible D match to TRBD2 (6 bases). V was pared by 0 bases and J by 3 bases, with 10 bases between. Germline lookup yields CDR1 MNHNS and CDR2 SASEGT. CDR3 length: 15 amino acids. The CDR3 DNA reads as TGTGCCAGCAGTGAAGCCTGGGGGAGGACAGATACGCAGTATTTT. It yields the protein CASSEAWGRTDTQYF.

V gene TRBV19 combines with J gene TRBJ1-1; the D gene is possibly TRBD1 (6 bases). V was pared by 6 bases and J by 2 bases, with 10 bases between. CDR1 and CDR2 from the germline V gene are LNHDA and SQIVND (reference sequence). There are 13 residues in the CDR3. CDR3: CASRRRGNTEAFF. The CDR3 region has the DNA TGTGCCAGTAGGCGCAGGGGAAACACTGAAGCTTTCTTT.

J is TRBJ2-2 and V is TRBV7-6, with D possibly being TRBD2 (6 bases). This CDR3 region has 18 residues. Deletions cut 2 bases from V and 6 bases from J, with 22 bases between. Germline values: CDR1 SGHVS, CDR2 FNYEAQ. The CDR3, as DNA: TGTGCCAGCAGCTTACCCGACTCCCCGGGAGCCGCGGCCGGGGAGCTGTTTTTT. Protein sequence: CASSLPDSPGAAAGELFF.

The table lists this clone with a count of one. The rearrangement links TRBV11-2 to TRBJ1-2; D may be TRBD1 (6 bases). The germline V gene has CDR1 SGHAT and CDR2 FQNNGV. The CDR3 totals 16 residues. Trimming removed 0 bases at V and 4 bases at J, with 15 bases between. CDR3 sequence reads: CASSLDWQGRFYGYTF. CDR3 nucleotides: TGTGCCAGCAGCTTAGATTGGCAGGGGAGATTCTATGGCTACACCTTC.

This clone showed up just once. V is TRBV6-5 and J is TRBJ1-6, with a weak D call TRBD1 (6 bases). The CDR3 runs to 15 residues. V was trimmed by 6 bases and J by 9 bases, leaving 18 bases between them. Per the germline V gene, CDR1 is MNHEY and CDR2 is SVGAGI. The CDR3 reads CASRSTGVGGSPLHF. CDR3 DNA sequence: TGTGCCAGCAGATCTACAGGTGTAGGGGGTTCACCCCTCCACTTT.

The rearrangement uses TRBV7-9 and TRBJ2-7; D is perhaps TRBD2 (7 bases). From germline, CDR1 is SEHNR and CDR2 FQNEAQ (reference sequence). V lost 1 base to trimming and J lost 0 bases, with 13 bases between them. The CDR3 is 16 residues long. CDR3 bases: TGTGCCAGCAGCTTAGTAGGGGGGGGGAGCTCCTACGAGCAGTACTTC. It specifies CASSLVGGGSSYEQYF.

The chain couples TRBV6-5 to TRBJ2-1; 8 positions match TRBD2. CDR3 length: 14 amino acids. CDR1 is MNHEY, CDR2 SVGAGI, per germline. V shed 4 bases and J 6 bases; nucleotides not matched to a gene: 5. The CDR3 DNA sequence: TGTGCCAGCAGTTTCCGGACTAGCCCCAATGAGCAGTTCTTC. Its translation is CASSFRTSPNEQFF.

The chain uses TRBV19 and TRBJ1-5, with 8 nucleotides matching TRBD1. Unmatched junction bases numbered 7, after V lost 4 bases and J lost 2 bases. Germline CDR1 is LNHDA and CDR2 is SQIVND (reference sequence). This CDR3 comprises 16 residues. The CDR3: CASSSLGGQGNQPQHF. The DNA of the CDR3 is TGTGCCAGTAGTAGTTTGGGGGGACAGGGCAATCAGCCCCAGCATTTT.

This chain joins TRBV6-4 and TRBJ2-3; 11 bases are a match to TRBD1. Germline V gene data show CDR1 as MRHNA and CDR2 as SNTAGT. V shed 0 bases and J 5 bases; nucleotides not matched to a gene: 4. This CDR3 has 16 amino acids. The CDR3 loop is CASSDSHGTGGDTQYF. The CDR3, as DNA: TGTGCCAGCAGTGACTCGCACGGGACAGGGGGAGATACGCAGTATTTT.